What follows describes a single T cell receptor beta chain. Naive CD8 cells lacked CD45RO, underwent positive selection for CCR7 and left out terminally differentiated effector memory CD45RA+ cells. This record comes from a study of shared clonotypes between healthy human individuals. Measured with immunoSEQ multiplex PCR; TCRdb has only the in-frame clones, and not every one. Of around 560,000 clones listed, 85% to 95% are singletons. V gave up 3 bases and J gave up 5 bases, with 14 bases separating them. The CDR3 runs 14 residues. Per the germline V gene, CDR1 is MNHEY and CDR2 is SMNVEV (reference sequence).

Specimen: naive CD8+ T cells sorted from blood. V usage is TRBV27 and J usage is TRBJ2-7, with D tentatively TRBD1 (5 bases). This TCR was sampled from a woman in her thirties in good health. DNA of the CDR3: TGTGCCAGCAGTTTGGGGCAGGGAATCGACGAGCAGTACTTC. Translating it yields CASSLGQGIDEQYF.